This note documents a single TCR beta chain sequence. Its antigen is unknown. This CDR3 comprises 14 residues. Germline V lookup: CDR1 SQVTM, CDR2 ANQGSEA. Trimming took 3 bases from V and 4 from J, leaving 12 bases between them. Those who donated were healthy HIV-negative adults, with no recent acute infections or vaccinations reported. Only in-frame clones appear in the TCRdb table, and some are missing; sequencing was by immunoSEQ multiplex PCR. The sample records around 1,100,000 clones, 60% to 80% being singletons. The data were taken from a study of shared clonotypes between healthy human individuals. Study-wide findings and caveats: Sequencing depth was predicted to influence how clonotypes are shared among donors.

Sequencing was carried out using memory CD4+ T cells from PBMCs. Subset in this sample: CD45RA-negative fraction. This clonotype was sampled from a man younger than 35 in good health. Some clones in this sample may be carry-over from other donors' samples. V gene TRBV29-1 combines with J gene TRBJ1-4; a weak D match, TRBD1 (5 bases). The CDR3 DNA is TGCAGCGTTGAGGGGGTTCCGGGTAATGAAAAACTGTTTTTT. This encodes CSVEGVPGNEKLFF.